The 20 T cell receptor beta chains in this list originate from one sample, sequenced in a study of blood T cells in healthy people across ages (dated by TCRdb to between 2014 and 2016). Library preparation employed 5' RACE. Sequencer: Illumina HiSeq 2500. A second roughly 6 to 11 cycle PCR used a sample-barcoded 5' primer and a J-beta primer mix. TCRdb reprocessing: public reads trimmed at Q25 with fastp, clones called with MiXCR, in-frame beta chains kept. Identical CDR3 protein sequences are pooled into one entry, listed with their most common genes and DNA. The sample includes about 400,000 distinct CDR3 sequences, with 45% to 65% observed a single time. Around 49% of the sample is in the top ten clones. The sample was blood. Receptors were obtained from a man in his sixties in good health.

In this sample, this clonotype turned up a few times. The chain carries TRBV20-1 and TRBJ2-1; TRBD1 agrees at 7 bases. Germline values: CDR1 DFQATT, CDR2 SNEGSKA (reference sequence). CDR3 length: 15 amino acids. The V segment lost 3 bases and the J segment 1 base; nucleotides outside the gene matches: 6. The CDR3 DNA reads TGCAGTGCTAGTCGTTCGACAGGGTCCTACAATGAGCAGTTCTTC. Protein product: CSASRSTGSYNEQFF.

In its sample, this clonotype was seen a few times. As DNA, the CDR3 is TGTGCCAGCAGTATTAGACAGGGTGGGACCCAGTACTTC. Residues: CASSIRQGGTQYF. The gene calls are TRBV27 and TRBJ2-7; 7 nucleotides align to TRBD1. The DNA end is a closer match to TRBJ2-5, so the J assignment may be wrong. Looked up from germline, CDR1 is MNHEY and CDR2 is SMNVEV (reference sequence). CDR3 length equals 13 residues.

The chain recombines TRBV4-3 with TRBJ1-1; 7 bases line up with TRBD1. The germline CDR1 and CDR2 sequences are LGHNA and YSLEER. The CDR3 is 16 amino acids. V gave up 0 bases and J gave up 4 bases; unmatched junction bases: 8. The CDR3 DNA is TGCGCCAGCAGCCAAGACCCTACAGGGGTGGGCACTGAAGCTTTCTTT. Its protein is CASSQDPTGVGTEAFF.

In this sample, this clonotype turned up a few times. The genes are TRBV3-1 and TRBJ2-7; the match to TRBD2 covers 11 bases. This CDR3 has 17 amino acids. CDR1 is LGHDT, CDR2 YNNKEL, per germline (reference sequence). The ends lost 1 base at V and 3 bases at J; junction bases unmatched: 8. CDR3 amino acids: CASSQGGGLAESYEQYF. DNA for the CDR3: TGTGCCAGCAGCCAAGGGGGGGGACTAGCGGAGAGCTACGAGCAGTACTTC.

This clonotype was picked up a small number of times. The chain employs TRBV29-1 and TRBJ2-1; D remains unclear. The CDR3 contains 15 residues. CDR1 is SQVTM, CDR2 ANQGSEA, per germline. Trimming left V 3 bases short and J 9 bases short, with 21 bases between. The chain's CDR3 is CSVDHVGPAWGEQFF. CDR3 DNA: TGCAGCGTTGATCATGTTGGGCCAGCCTGGGGTGAGCAGTTCTTC.

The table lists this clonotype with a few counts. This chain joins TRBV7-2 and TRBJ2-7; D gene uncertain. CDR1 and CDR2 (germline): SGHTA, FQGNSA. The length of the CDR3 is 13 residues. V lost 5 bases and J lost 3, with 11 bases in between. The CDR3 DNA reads TGTGCCAGCAGCCCTTCCCCCGGCTACGAGCAGTACTTC. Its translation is CASSPSPGYEQYF.

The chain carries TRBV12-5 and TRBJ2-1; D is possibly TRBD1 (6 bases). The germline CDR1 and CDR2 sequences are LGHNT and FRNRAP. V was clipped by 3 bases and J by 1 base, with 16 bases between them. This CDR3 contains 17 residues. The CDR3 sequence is CASGFRAWTVSYNEQFF. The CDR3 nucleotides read TGTGCTAGTGGTTTCCGGGCCTGGACAGTATCCTACAATGAGCAGTTCTTC.

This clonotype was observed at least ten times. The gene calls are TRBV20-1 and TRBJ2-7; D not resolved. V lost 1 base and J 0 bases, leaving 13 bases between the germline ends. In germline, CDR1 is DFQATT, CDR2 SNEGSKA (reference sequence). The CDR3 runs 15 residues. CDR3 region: CSARAVSKGSYEQYF. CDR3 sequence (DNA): TGCAGTGCTAGAGCAGTATCAAAAGGCTCCTACGAGCAGTACTTC.

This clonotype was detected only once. Written as DNA, the CDR3 is TGTGCCAGCAGCTTAGCTGCTAGCGGGAGGGCCTGGCGCAATGAGCAGTTCTTC. This codes for CASSLAASGRAWRNEQFF. This chain connects TRBV7-9 to TRBJ2-1; TRBD2 agrees at 12 bases. Germline values: CDR1 SEHNR, CDR2 FQNEAQ (reference sequence). The CDR3 extends over 18 amino acids. V was pared by 0 bases and J by 6 bases, with 9 bases of the junction left unmatched.

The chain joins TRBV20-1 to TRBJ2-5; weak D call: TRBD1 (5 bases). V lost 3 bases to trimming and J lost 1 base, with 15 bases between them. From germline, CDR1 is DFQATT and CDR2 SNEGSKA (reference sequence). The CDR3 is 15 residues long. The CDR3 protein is CSASVIGAAQETQYF. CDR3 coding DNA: TGCAGTGCTAGCGTCATTGGGGCCGCCCAAGAGACCCAGTACTTC.

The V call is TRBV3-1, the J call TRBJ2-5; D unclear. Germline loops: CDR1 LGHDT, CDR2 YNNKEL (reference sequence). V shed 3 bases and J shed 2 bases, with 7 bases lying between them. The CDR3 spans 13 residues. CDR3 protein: CASSHKHQETQYF. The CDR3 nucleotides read TGTGCCAGCAGCCACAAGCATCAAGAGACCCAGTACTTC.

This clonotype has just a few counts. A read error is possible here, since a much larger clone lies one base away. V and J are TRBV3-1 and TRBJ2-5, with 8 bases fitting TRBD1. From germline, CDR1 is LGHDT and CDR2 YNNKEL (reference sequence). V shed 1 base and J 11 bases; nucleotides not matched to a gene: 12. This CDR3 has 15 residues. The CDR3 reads CASSQGTGTYNEQYF. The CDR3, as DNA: TGTGCCAGCAGCCAAGGGACAGGGACCTACAATGAGCAGTACTTC.

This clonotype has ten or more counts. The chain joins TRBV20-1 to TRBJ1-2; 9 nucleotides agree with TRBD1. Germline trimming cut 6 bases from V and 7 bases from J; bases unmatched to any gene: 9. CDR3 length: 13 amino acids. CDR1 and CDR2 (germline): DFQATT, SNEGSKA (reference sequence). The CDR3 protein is CSAPADRGGGYTF. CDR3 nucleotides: TGCAGTGCCCCGGCGGACAGGGGAGGTGGCTACACCTTC.

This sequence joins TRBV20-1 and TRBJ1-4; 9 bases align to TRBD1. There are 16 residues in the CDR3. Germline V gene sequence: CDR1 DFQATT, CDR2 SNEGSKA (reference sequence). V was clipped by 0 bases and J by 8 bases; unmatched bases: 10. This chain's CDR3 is CSARDQGTGGREKLFF. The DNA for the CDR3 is TGCAGTGCTAGAGATCAAGGAACAGGGGGCCGGGAAAAACTGTTTTTT.

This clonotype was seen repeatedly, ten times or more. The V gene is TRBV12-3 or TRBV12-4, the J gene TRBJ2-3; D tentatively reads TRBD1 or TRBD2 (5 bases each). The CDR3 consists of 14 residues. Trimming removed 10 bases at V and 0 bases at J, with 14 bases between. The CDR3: CATKRGASTDTQYF. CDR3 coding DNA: TGTGCCACCAAGAGGGGAGCTAGCACAGATACGCAGTATTTT.

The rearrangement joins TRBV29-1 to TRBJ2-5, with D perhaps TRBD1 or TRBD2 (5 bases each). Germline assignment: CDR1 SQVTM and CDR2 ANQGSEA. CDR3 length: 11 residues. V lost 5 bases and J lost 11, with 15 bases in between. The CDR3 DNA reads TGCAGCGTTCATACATTGGGGGAGCAGTACTTC. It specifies CSVHTLGEQYF.

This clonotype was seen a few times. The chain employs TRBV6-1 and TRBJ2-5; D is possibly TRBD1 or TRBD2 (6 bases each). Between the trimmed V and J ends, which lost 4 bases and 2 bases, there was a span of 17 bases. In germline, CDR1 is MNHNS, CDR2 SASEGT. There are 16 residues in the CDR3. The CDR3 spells CASSVGGGPSQETQYF. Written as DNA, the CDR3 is TGTGCCAGCAGTGTCGGGGGCGGACCTTCTCAAGAGACCCAGTACTTC.

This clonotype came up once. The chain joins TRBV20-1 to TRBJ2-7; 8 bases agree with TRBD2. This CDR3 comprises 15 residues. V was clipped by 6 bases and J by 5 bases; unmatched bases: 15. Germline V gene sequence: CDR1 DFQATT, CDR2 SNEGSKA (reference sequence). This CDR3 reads CSAQDAGGAADEQYF. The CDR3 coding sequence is TGCAGTGCCCAGGATGCGGGGGGCGCTGCGGACGAGCAGTACTTC.

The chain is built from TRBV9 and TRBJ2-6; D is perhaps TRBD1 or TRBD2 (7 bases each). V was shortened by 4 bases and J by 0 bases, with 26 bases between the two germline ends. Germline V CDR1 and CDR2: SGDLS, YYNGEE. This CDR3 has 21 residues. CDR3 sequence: CASSTRPIGRGRLSGANVLTF. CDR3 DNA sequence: TGTGCCAGCAGCACCCGCCCAATAGGGAGGGGGCGGCTCTCTGGGGCCAACGTCCTGACTTTC.

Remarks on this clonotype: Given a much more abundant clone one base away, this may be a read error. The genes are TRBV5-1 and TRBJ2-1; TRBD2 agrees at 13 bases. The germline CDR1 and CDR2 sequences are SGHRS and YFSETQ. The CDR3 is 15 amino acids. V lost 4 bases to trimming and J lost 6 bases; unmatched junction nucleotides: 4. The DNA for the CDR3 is TGCGCCAGCAGCACCGGACTAGCGGGGGCCAATGAGCAGTTCTTC. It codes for CASSTGLAGANEQFF.